The entry below gives a single T cell receptor beta chain sequence along with its context. Germline V gene data show CDR1 as SGHNT and CDR2 as YENEEA. This CDR3 has 13 residues. The V and J ends lost 0 bases and 2 bases respectively, with 4 bases between them. Generated by immunoSEQ multiplex PCR, the TCRdb table keeps only in-frame clones and is missing some. The table lists some 57,000 clones, around 89% of them singletons, with 0.89% in the top ten. This entry comes from a study of T cell changes during pregnancy in multiple sclerosis. The chain links TRBV11-3 to TRBJ1-1, with D uncertain. The sample here was peripheral blood, taken in the first trimester of pregnancy. This TCR was recovered from a female donor in good health, enrolled as a control in a pregnancy study. CDR3 sequence: CASSLELNTEAFF. Here the CDR3 DNA reads TGTGCCAGCAGCTTAGAGTTAAACACTGAAGCTTTCTTT.